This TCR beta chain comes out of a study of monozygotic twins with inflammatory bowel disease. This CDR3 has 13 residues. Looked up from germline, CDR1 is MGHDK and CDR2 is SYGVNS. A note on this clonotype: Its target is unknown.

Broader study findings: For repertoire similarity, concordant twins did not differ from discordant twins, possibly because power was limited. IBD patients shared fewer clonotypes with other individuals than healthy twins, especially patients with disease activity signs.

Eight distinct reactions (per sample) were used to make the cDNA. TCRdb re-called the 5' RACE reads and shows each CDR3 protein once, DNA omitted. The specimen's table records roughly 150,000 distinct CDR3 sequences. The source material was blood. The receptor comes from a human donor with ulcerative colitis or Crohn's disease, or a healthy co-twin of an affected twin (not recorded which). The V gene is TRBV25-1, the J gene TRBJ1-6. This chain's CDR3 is CASSEGWNSPLHF.